Listed below are T cell receptor beta chains from one sample, sequenced in a study of beta chain features in type 1 diabetes. Profiling relied on immunoSEQ multiplex PCR, and the TCRdb table lists in-frame clones only, not all of them. The sample lists fewer than 650,000 clones; around 15% were seen once. Sequencing used naive CD4+ T cells from blood. These receptors came from a man younger than 30 in good health. The CDR3 runs from the conserved cysteine through the conserved F or W. D genes are given only for firm matches. Only part of the rows carry a size: once, few, many, or a class if the clone is expanded.

TGTGCCAGCTCACCACCCCCGGGGGCCAGGAAGACCCAGTACTTC CASSPPPGARKTQYF TRBV18 NA TRBJ2-5 few
TGTGCCAGCAGCAAAATCCCGGGACAGGGGGCGGATGAAGCTTTCTTT CASSKIPGQGADEAFF TRBV4-2 TRBD1 TRBJ1-1 NA
TGTGCCAGCAGTTTAATGCAGGGGAAGGGAAAGCCCCAGCATTTT CASSLMQGKGKPQHF TRBV28 NA TRBJ1-5 NA
TGTGCCAGCAGCTTAGCGGGGACAGGGGACGGACTGCGGGAAAAACTGTTTTTT CASSLAGTGDGLREKLFF TRBV7-2 TRBD1 TRBJ1-4 NA
TGTGCCAGCAGTTACTCGCCGGGGGCTGGTGGCCAGCCCCAGCATTTT CASSYSPGAGGQPQHF TRBV6-5 NA TRBJ1-5 few
TGTGCCAGCAGCTTCCCATCTGCCATGGGAGCTACGAACACTGAAGCTTTCTTT CASSFPSAMGATNTEAFF TRBV5-6 NA TRBJ1-1 NA
TGTGCCAGCAGCTTAGACCCCGAAGGGGAGCAGTTCTTC CASSLDPEGEQFF TRBV7-6 NA TRBJ2-1 NA
TGTGCCAGCAGTTTAGGACAGGGAAAAGAGACCCAGTACTTC CASSLGQGKETQYF TRBV5-4 TRBD1 TRBJ2-5 NA
TGCGCCAGCAGCTTCCTCCCCTCCCAGATTTTTCGTCAGCCCCAGCATTTT CASSFLPSQIFRQPQHF TRBV5-1 NA TRBJ1-5 NA
TGTGCCAGCAGCTTAGGGTTTGGGCTGTTTTTT CASSLGFGLFF TRBV7-2 NA TRBJ2-2 NA
TGTGCCAGTAGTTCCAAGGGCCTGGGTGGGTACAATGAGCAGTTCTTC CASSSKGLGGYNEQFF TRBV19 NA TRBJ2-1 NA
TGTGCCAGCAGCTGGGCTAGGACAGGGTTTTCATACGAGCAGTACTTC CASSWARTGFSYEQYF TRBV7-2 TRBD1 TRBJ2-7 NA
TGTGCCAGCAGCTTCCAGACTAGCGGGGGCTACAATGAGCAGTTCTTC CASSFQTSGGYNEQFF TRBV11-3 TRBD2 TRBJ2-1 NA
TGTGCCAGCAACAGGGGGAATCAGCCCCAGCATTTT CASNRGNQPQHF TRBV7-9 TRBD1 TRBJ1-5 few
TGTGCCAGCAGCTTAGCCCGGGACAGCTCCTACGAGCAGTACTTC CASSLARDSSYEQYF TRBV7-6 TRBD1 TRBJ2-7 NA
TGTGCCACCAGCCGGGACAGACCCTACGAGCAGTACTTC CATSRDRPYEQYF TRBV15 TRBD1 TRBJ2-7 NA
TGTGCCAGCAGCCTTTCAATGGGCACTAGCAATCAGCCCCAGCATTTT CASSLSMGTSNQPQHF TRBV5-6 NA TRBJ1-5 NA
TGTGCCAGCAGTTCCTTACTAGGCAATGAGCAGTTCTTC CASSSLLGNEQFF TRBV6-6 NA TRBJ2-1 NA
TGCGCCAGCAGCTTGAACGAACAGGGACTCTATGGCTACACCTTC CASSLNEQGLYGYTF TRBV5-1 NA TRBJ1-2 few
TGTGCCAGTAGTATTGGGGGACTAGCGGTTAACACCGGGGAGCTGTTTTTT CASSIGGLAVNTGELFF TRBV19 TRBD2 TRBJ2-2 NA
TGTGCCAGCAGCGACGAGGGACAGGGTCGGAATGAGCAGTTCTTC CASSDEGQGRNEQFF TRBV25-1 TRBD1 TRBJ2-1 few
TGTGCCAGCAGCGTAGAGGGGGCGGGAGCGGAGACCCAGTACTTC CASSVEGAGAETQYF TRBV9 NA TRBJ2-5 NA
TGTGCCAGCAGCCCAGGGACGGTACAAGAGACCCAGTACTTC CASSPGTVQETQYF TRBV11-2 NA TRBJ2-5 few
TGTGCCAGCAGACAGGGTCTTGGTCAGCCCCAGCATTTT CASRQGLGQPQHF TRBV6-6 NA TRBJ1-5 once
TGTGCCAGCAGTTCCGGGGGGCTTTCCTACGAGCAGTACTTC CASSSGGLSYEQYF TRBV28 NA TRBJ2-7 few
TGCAGCGTTGATTCGGGGTTTATTGAAGCTTTCTTT CSVDSGFIEAFF TRBV29-1 NA TRBJ1-1 NA
TGTGCCAGCAGTGACAGACTAGCTAGCACAGATACGCAGTATTTT CASSDRLASTDTQYF TRBV6-1 TRBD2 TRBJ2-3 few
TGTGCCAGCAGCCCGGGACAGTACACCGGGGAGCTGTTTTTT CASSPGQYTGELFF TRBV7-9 TRBD1 TRBJ2-2 few
TGTGCCAGTAGTTCGACAGGGGGCACAGGTCAGCCCCAGCATTTT CASSSTGGTGQPQHF TRBV19 TRBD1 TRBJ1-5 NA
TGTGCCAGCAGCCCGGGACCCCCGAGGGTCACTAATGAAAAACTGTTTTTT CASSPGPPRVTNEKLFF TRBV7-2 NA TRBJ1-4 few
TGCGCCAGCAGCCCGGAAGGGCTAGGCTCCTACAATGAGCAGTTCTTC CASSPEGLGSYNEQFF TRBV5-1 NA TRBJ2-1 NA
TGTGCCAGCACTACGGCTCGTAGCTCCTACAATGAGCAGTTCTTC CASTTARSSYNEQFF TRBV28 NA TRBJ2-1 NA
TGTGCCAGCAGCTTAGAGGGCAGGGGGCTAGTTACGCAGTATTTT CASSLEGRGLVTQYF TRBV7-2 TRBD1 TRBJ2-3 few
TGTGCCAGCAGCATCGACAGTTTTAATGAAAAACTGTTTTTT CASSIDSFNEKLFF TRBV6-6 NA TRBJ1-4 few
TGTGCCAGCAGCACCCGCCAAGAGACCCAGTACTTC CASSTRQETQYF TRBV7-2 NA TRBJ2-5 few
TGCAGCGTCGGACAGGGGGTCCGGGAGACCCAGTACTTC CSVGQGVRETQYF TRBV29-1 TRBD1 TRBJ2-5 few
TGCGCCAGCAGCTTTGGAGCCCGGGAGACCCAGTACTTC CASSFGARETQYF TRBV5-1 NA TRBJ2-5 NA
TGCGCCAGCAGCCAAGAGCCCAAGATACCCCAGCATTTT CASSQEPKIPQHF TRBV4-3 NA TRBJ1-5 NA
TGCGCCAGCAGCCAACCAGGGGGTGGGCGCGGCTACACCTTC CASSQPGGGRGYTF TRBV4-1 TRBD1 TRBJ1-2 NA
TGTGCCAGCAGTGAAAGAGGGGTAGAGACCCAGTACTTC CASSERGVETQYF TRBV6-1 NA TRBJ2-5 NA
TGTGCCAGCATCAGGGGGGGCCGGCAAGAGACCCAGTACTTC CASIRGGRQETQYF TRBV7-8 NA TRBJ2-5 NA
TGCGCCAGCAGCCTCGGACAGGGACGCGATACGCAGTATTTT CASSLGQGRDTQYF TRBV5-1 TRBD1 TRBJ2-3 NA
TGTGCCAGCAGCTTCACAGGGGGGAAATCCTACGAGCAGTACTTC CASSFTGGKSYEQYF TRBV7-2 TRBD1 TRBJ2-7 NA
TGTGCCAGCAGCGAGGGACCCTATGGCTACACCTTC CASSEGPYGYTF TRBV5-6 NA TRBJ1-2 few
TGTGCCACCAGCAGAGAGGGCCTTCTTGGCAATGAGCAGTTCTTC CATSREGLLGNEQFF TRBV15 NA TRBJ2-1 once
TGTGCCAGCAGCTTGGCCCGGCGGGAGAATGGGGAGACCCAGTACTTC CASSLARRENGETQYF TRBV5-4 TRBD2 TRBJ2-5 NA